Each of the 21 T cell receptor beta chains below was sequenced from the same sample in a study of T cell clonality in common variable immunodeficiency (dated by TCRdb to the mid-2010s). Here is what the overall study found, with its caveats: Reportedly, TCRbeta sequences from CVID had fewer deletions and N-nucleotide insertions, and highly modified clones with 13 or more V deletions were absent from CVID.

These TCRs are of unknown antigen specificity. The library was produced with the immunoSEQ multiplex PCR assay. As stored in TCRdb, this immuneACCESS dataset retains in-frame rearrangements with V and J assigned. A fraction of the clones does not appear; measured against another copy, unresolved V genes explain less than half of the discrepancy, and the remainder lacks a known reason. This sample has under 20,000 clones in the table, none counted a single time. The ten top clones hold about 6.8% of the sample. Sequencing used peripheral blood mononuclear cells. The origin of the receptors is a human donor with common variable immunodeficiency.

This clone was counted ten times or more. The read ends 3 residues before the CDR3 terminus; that terminus is restored from the germline J gene. The J gene is TRBJ2-2, the V gene TRBV20-1; TRBD2 matches at 9 bases. V lost 6 bases to trimming and J lost 1 base; unmatched junction nucleotides: 9. The CDR3 is made up of 16 amino acids. CDR1 DFQATT and CDR2 SNEGSKA come from the germline V gene (reference sequence). The part of the CDR3 DNA that was read is TGCAGTGCCGTGAGGCGGGGGGGCCGGAACACCGGGGAG. This encodes CSAVRRGGRNTGE. The entire CDR3 protein is CSAVRRGGRNTGELFF.

Regarding this clone: The read falls 3 residues short of the CDR3 end, and the missing part is taken from the germline J gene. The V gene is TRBV7-6, the J gene TRBJ2-3, with 9 bases lining up with TRBD2. V lost 1 base to trimming and J lost 2 bases; unmatched junction nucleotides: 7. The CDR3 has 17 amino acids. Germline V gives CDR1 SGHVS, CDR2 FNYEAQ. Incomplete CDR3 DNA: TGTGCCAGCAGCTTAGTACCTAGCGGGGACCCCACAGATACG. Its translation: CASSLVPSGDPTDT. The whole CDR3 protein is CASSLVPSGDPTDTQYF.

This clone was observed a few times. Read data end 3 residues before the CDR3 end; the end is taken from the germline J gene. The rearrangement links TRBV2 to TRBJ1-5; 7 positions match TRBD1. CDR3 length: 15 residues. Trimming took 1 base from V and 6 from J; bases not matched to a gene: 6. CDR1 is SNHLY and CDR2 is FYNNEI in the germline V gene. The CDR3 reads CASSEDTGAGQPQHF. The DNA read from the CDR3 is TGTGCCAGCAGTGAAGATACAGGGGCGGGTCAGCCC.

This clone has just a few counts. CDR3 DNA (partial): TGTGCCAGCTCACCACGGGAGACAGGGGCGCTAGCCAAAAACATT. As protein: CASSPRETGALAKNI. The whole CDR3 region reads CASSPRETGALAKNIQYF. The chain combines TRBV18 with TRBJ2-4, with 8 bases aligning to TRBD1. With the read ending 3 residues before the CDR3 end, the germline J gene is used to fill in that end. This CDR3 has 18 amino acids. CDR1 KGHSH and CDR2 LQKENI come from the germline V gene. The trim removed 1 base at V and 0 bases at J, leaving 8 bases unmatched.

To note about this clone: The read finishes 3 residues shy of the CDR3 end, and the germline J gene is used to complete it. The V call is TRBV7-3, the J call TRBJ2-3; maybe TRBD2 (5 bases). The CDR3 runs 12 residues. The germline CDR1 and CDR2 sequences are SGHTA and FQGTGA. The covered CDR3 bases are TGTGCCAGCAGCTTAGACTACTCGACG. Its protein product is CASSLDYST. The full CDR3 protein reads CASSLDYSTQYF.

The sequenced part of the CDR3 DNA is TGTGCCAGCTCACCACAGGACAGGCTCGGC. It yields the protein CASSPQDRLG. The CDR3 in full is CASSPQDRLGYTF. This rearrangement joins TRBV18 to TRBJ1-2; 7 bases are a match to TRBD1. The read terminates 3 residues before the CDR3 end, so the remaining end is supplied by the germline J gene. CDR1 and CDR2 (germline): KGHSH, LQKENI. The CDR3 runs 13 residues.

This clone appeared a few times. The read terminates 3 residues ahead of where the CDR3 ends, so the germline J gene completes it. The rearrangement links TRBV19 to TRBJ2-6; the D is unclear. V lost 4 bases, J lost 4 bases, and 8 bases lay in between. Germline V CDR1 and CDR2: LNHDA, SQIVND (reference sequence). The CDR3 length is 14 residues. CDR3 region: CASSSTEGANVLTF. Partial CDR3 DNA: TGTGCCAGTAGTAGTACAGAAGGGGCCAACGTC.

To note about this clone: Coverage ceases 3 residues before the CDR3 finishes, and the germline J gene fills in the end. The gene calls are TRBV5-1 and TRBJ2-7; D unclear. The V end lost 2 bases, the J end lost 5 bases, and 11 bases lay between the germline ends. The CDR3 covers 13 residues. In germline, CDR1 is SGHRS, CDR2 YFSETQ. The sequenced part of the CDR3 DNA is TGCGCCAGCAGCTTCCAGGCTACCCACGAG. Translating gives CASSFQATHE. The full CDR3 protein reads CASSFQATHEQYF.

At least ten counts were recorded for this clone. The CDR3 end lies 3 residues beyond the end of the read and is filled in from the germline J gene. The rearrangement uses TRBV6-4 and TRBJ2-4; 8 bases are a match to TRBD1. The germline gives CDR1 MRHNA, CDR2 SNTAGT. The V and J ends lost 6 bases and 0 bases, in that order; junction bases with no gene match: 7. The CDR3 has 16 amino acids. CDR3: CASRAGGAGAKNIQYF. The sequenced part of the CDR3 DNA is TGTGCCAGCAGGGCAGGGGGCGCGGGAGCCAAAAACATT.

This clone has just a few counts. The CDR3 reads CSARDSRGLDYEQYF. The DNA read from the CDR3 is TGCAGTGCTAGAGATAGTCGGGGACTCGACTACGAG. The V and J genes are TRBV20-1 and TRBJ2-7; possible D gene TRBD2, 6 bases. The sequence runs out 3 residues before the end of the CDR3; the remainder is reconstructed from the germline J gene. Germline V gene sequence: CDR1 DFQATT, CDR2 SNEGSKA (reference sequence). The CDR3 loop spans 15 amino acids. Trimming took off 0 bases at V and 3 bases at J, with 15 bases between the two ends.

About this clone itself: The read ends 3 residues before the CDR3 terminus; that terminus is restored from the germline J gene. The V gene is TRBV7-9, the J gene TRBJ2-7; D is ambiguous. This CDR3 spans 15 amino acids. Trimming left V 1 base short and J 1 base short, with 11 bases between. The germline CDR1 and CDR2 sequences are SEHNR and FQNEAQ (reference sequence). The CDR3 DNA, read in part, is TGTGCCAGCAGCTTAGGACTTGGCAGATCCTACGAG. This translates into CASSLGLGRSYE. The CDR3 as a whole reads CASSLGLGRSYEQYF.

In its sample, this clone is medium-sized. The missing CDR3 end, 3 residues past where the read stops, is filled in from the germline J gene. The J gene is TRBJ2-6, the V gene TRBV7-2, with D unresolved. Germline V gives CDR1 SGHTA, CDR2 FQGNSA. Trimming took 6 bases from V and 5 from J, leaving 11 bases between them. The CDR3 runs 14 residues. Incomplete CDR3 DNA: TGTGCCAGCAGTGTGGGCTCGCGGGCCAACGTC. As protein: CASSVGSRANV. The entire CDR3 reads CASSVGSRANVLTF.

On this clone itself: The CDR3 end falls 3 residues outside the read, so it is completed with the germline J gene. V usage is TRBV6-2 or TRBV6-3 and J usage is TRBJ1-2; 11 bases are a match to TRBD1. There are 16 residues in the CDR3. Germline loops: CDR1 MNHEY, CDR2 SVGEGT. Unmatched junction bases numbered 5, after V lost 2 bases and J lost 3 bases. The chain's CDR3 is CASSYQGQGVDYGYTF. CDR3 bases read: TGTGCCAGCAGTTACCAGGGACAGGGGGTTGACTATGGC.

This clone was picked up a small number of times. Read data end 3 residues before the CDR3 end; the end is taken from the germline J gene. The chain couples TRBV6-4 to TRBJ2-3; possibly TRBD1 for D (6 bases). The CDR3 loop spans 14 amino acids. The germline gives CDR1 MRHNA, CDR2 SNTAGT. Between the trimmed V and J ends, which lost 5 bases and 3 bases, there was a span of 12 bases. Partial CDR3 DNA: TGTGCCAGCAGTCCCCAGGGGCGAACAGATACG. Amino acids: CASSPQGRTDT. The whole CDR3 protein is CASSPQGRTDTQYF.

This clone came up many times. The read halts 3 residues ahead of the CDR3 end, with the missing end drawn from the germline J gene. This chain joins TRBV7-2 and TRBJ1-2, with a tentative D call TRBD1 (5 bases). The CDR3 loop spans 14 amino acids. From germline, CDR1 is SGHTA and CDR2 FQGNSA. Trimming took off 3 bases at V and 6 bases at J, with 14 bases between the two ends. The CDR3 sequence is CASSFRGVGDGYTF. Partial CDR3 DNA: TGTGCCAGCAGCTTTAGAGGGGTGGGTGATGGC.

Many counts were recorded for this clone. The read stops 3 residues short of the end of the CDR3; the missing end is completed from the germline J gene. The genes are TRBV5-1 and TRBJ2-5; 9 nucleotides agree with TRBD2. The germline CDR1 and CDR2 sequences are SGHRS and YFSETQ. V shed 0 bases, J shed 4 bases, and the junction held 4 bases outside the gene matches. This CDR3 has 15 residues. The sequenced CDR3 bases are TGCGCCAGCAGCTTGGGCGGGAGGGCCTTAGAGACC. Encoded protein: CASSLGGRALET. In full, the CDR3 reads CASSLGGRALETQYF.

This clone was detected many times. The read falls 3 residues short of the CDR3 end, and the missing part is taken from the germline J gene. The chain has TRBV29-1 and TRBJ2-1; 7 bases fit TRBD2. Germline CDR1 SQVTM, CDR2 ANQGSEA. V gave up 1 base and J gave up 2 bases; unmatched junction bases: 2. The CDR3 totals 14 residues. The CDR3: CSVEGGLAYNEQFF. Incomplete CDR3 DNA: TGCAGCGTTGAAGGCGGACTAGCCTACAATGAG.

This clone showed up many times. Read data end 3 residues before the CDR3 end; the end is taken from the germline J gene. The V call is TRBV7-2, the J call TRBJ1-1; D is unclear. The germline V and J ends were trimmed by 5 bases and 7 bases, with 14 bases remaining between them. The CDR3 runs to 13 residues. Looked up from germline, CDR1 is SGHTA and CDR2 is FQGNSA. CDR3: CASSIISGFEAFF. The covered CDR3 bases are TGTGCCAGCAGCATTATATCGGGGTTTGAA.

For this clone: The observed sequence ends 3 residues before the CDR3 terminus, with the missing tail filled in from the germline J gene. The chain employs TRBV23-1 and TRBJ2-3; 12 bases align to TRBD2. TRBV23-1 is placed among ORFs of uncertain function. CDR3 length equals 18 residues. J gave up 2 bases and V 7 bases, and 13 bases lay outside the gene matches. The CDR3 spells CASKTRGLAGQFTDTQYF. Incomplete CDR3 DNA: TGCGCCAGCAAGACACGCGGACTAGCGGGGCAATTCACAGATACG.

With regard to this clone: The read is 3 residues too short to cover the CDR3 end, so that end is filled in from the germline J gene. V and J are TRBV20-1 and TRBJ2-5; 13 bases map to TRBD2. This CDR3 spans 16 amino acids. The trim removed 4 bases at V and 1 base at J, leaving 6 bases unmatched. The germline V gene encodes CDR1 DFQATT and CDR2 SNEGSKA (reference sequence). CDR3 sequence reads: CSAIGLAGEFQETQYF. The sequenced part of the CDR3 DNA is TGCAGTGCTATCGGACTAGCGGGGGAATTCCAAGAGACC.

A note on this clone: Sequencing ends 3 residues short of the CDR3 end; the germline J gene provides the rest. This sequence joins TRBV20-1 and TRBJ1-2; 9 bases agree with TRBD1. This CDR3 region has 13 residues. The V segment lost 5 bases and the J segment 3 bases; nucleotides outside the gene matches: 4. CDR1 is DFQATT and CDR2 is SNEGSKA in the germline V gene (reference sequence). The CDR3 sequence is CSARTGVDYGYTF. CDR3 DNA (partial): TGCAGTGCTCGGACAGGGGTTGACTATGGC.